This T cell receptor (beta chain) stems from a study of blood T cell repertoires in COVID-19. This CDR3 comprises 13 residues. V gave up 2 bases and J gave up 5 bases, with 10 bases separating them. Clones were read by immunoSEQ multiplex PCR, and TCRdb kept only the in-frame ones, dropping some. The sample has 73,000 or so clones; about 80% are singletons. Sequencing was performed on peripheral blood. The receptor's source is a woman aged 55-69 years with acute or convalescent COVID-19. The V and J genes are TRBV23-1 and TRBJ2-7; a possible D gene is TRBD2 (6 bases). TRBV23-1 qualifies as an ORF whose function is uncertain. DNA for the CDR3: TGCGCCAGCAGTCAACTAGCGTGGCACGAGCAGTACTTC. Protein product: CASSQLAWHEQYF.